These 11 T cell receptor beta chains came from one sample sequenced in a study of shared clonotypes between healthy human individuals. Some clones are missing from TCRdb's copy, which holds only in-frame ones; the method was immunoSEQ multiplex PCR. Of 2 million to 2.5 million clones in the sample, under 95% were seen once. The sample taken for sequencing was naive CD4+ T cells from PBMCs. Subset meaning: CD45RA+ positively selected. These receptors were taken from a man younger than 30 in good health. Some clones in this sample may be carry-over from other donors' samples.

The genes are TRBV28 and TRBJ1-2; tentative D call: TRBD1 (6 bases). Trimming pared 7 bases from V and 8 bases from J, leaving 17 bases between. CDR1 and CDR2 (germline): MDHEN, SYDVKM. The CDR3 is 13 residues long. CDR3 in DNA: TGTGCCAGCACCCCTTCCGGCAGGGGCGGCTACACCTTC. Protein: CASTPSGRGGYTF.

This chain connects TRBV7-2 to TRBJ2-1, with TRBD2 matching over 10 bases. CDR1 is SGHTA and CDR2 is FQGNSA in the germline V gene. The CDR3 length is 17 residues. V lost 4 bases to trimming and J lost 7 bases; unmatched junction nucleotides: 13. Here the CDR3 reads CASSSGRLAGPNNEQFF. For the CDR3, the DNA is TGTGCCAGCAGCTCGGGGAGACTAGCGGGTCCTAATAATGAGCAGTTCTTC.

The chain joins TRBV7-9 to TRBJ2-5; D may be TRBD1 (5 bases). The CDR3 runs to 14 residues. The germline CDR1 and CDR2 sequences are SEHNR and FQNEAQ (reference sequence). Trimming shortened V by 0 bases and J by 5 bases, and 10 bases separated the two germline ends. For the CDR3, the DNA is TGTGCCAGCAGCTTAGCGTCAGGGTGGGAGACCCAGTACTTC. Translating it yields CASSLASGWETQYF.

The genes are TRBV28 and TRBJ2-7, with 12 bases aligning to TRBD2. The CDR3 contains 16 residues. J lost 5 bases, V lost 3 bases, and 8 bases had no gene match. Germline V gene data show CDR1 as MDHEN and CDR2 as SYDVKM. CDR3 region: CASSLASGRASHEQYF. CDR3 in DNA: TGTGCCAGCAGTTTGGCTAGCGGGAGGGCCAGCCACGAGCAGTACTTC.

V is TRBV9 and J is TRBJ2-1; D call uncertain. The V end was cut by 0 bases, the J end by 5 bases, with 9 bases between. This CDR3 is built from 14 residues. The V gene's germline CDR1 is SGDLS and CDR2 YYNGEE. The CDR3 region is CASSVAIANNEQFF. The CDR3 region has the DNA TGTGCCAGCAGCGTAGCTATCGCGAACAATGAGCAGTTCTTC.

The rearrangement joins TRBV28 to TRBJ1-1; D gene uncertain. Trimming stripped 4 bases from V and 6 bases from J, with 9 bases between. The CDR3 covers 12 residues. Germline V gene sequence: CDR1 MDHEN, CDR2 SYDVKM. CDR3 sequence reads: CASSSGIPEAFF. DNA of the CDR3: TGTGCCAGCAGTTCCGGAATCCCTGAAGCTTTCTTT.

The J gene is TRBJ2-5, the V gene TRBV5-1; TRBD2 agrees at 16 bases. In germline, CDR1 is SGHRS, CDR2 YFSETQ. J lost 2 bases, V lost 3 bases, and 4 bases had no gene match. CDR3 size: 17 residues. The CDR3 region is CASSWGLAGGVQETQYF. As DNA, the CDR3 is TGCGCCAGCAGCTGGGGACTAGCGGGAGGGGTACAAGAGACCCAGTACTTC.

This chain links TRBV7-9 with TRBJ2-7; no definite D call. The CDR3 contains 14 residues. With 10 bases removed from V and 5 bases from J, the gap between germline ends came to 21 bases. Germline lookup yields CDR1 SEHNR and CDR2 FQNEAQ (reference sequence). The CDR3 DNA reads TGTGCCATCAACTGGCGTGGACCCTCGGACGAGCAGTACTTC. As protein: CAINWRGPSDEQYF.

About this clone: Other DNA sequences in the same sample also yield this CDR3. The chain combines TRBV29-1 with TRBJ2-7; no reliable D call. With 4 bases removed from V and 5 bases from J, the gap between germline ends came to 6 bases. This CDR3 is 10 amino acids long. Germline lookup yields CDR1 SQVTM and CDR2 ANQGSEA. CDR3 protein: CSVGSNEQYF. The CDR3 DNA is TGCAGCGTTGGATCGAACGAGCAGTACTTC.

The chain couples TRBV5-1 to TRBJ2-5; the D call may be TRBD1 or TRBD2 (6 bases each). The CDR3 length is 16 residues. In germline, CDR1 is SGHRS, CDR2 YFSETQ. V lost 1 base, J lost 4 bases, and 17 bases lay in between. This CDR3 is CASSLTRRGGPETQYF. CDR3 bases: TGCGCCAGCAGCTTGACAAGGAGAGGGGGGCCAGAGACCCAGTACTTC.

This chain uses TRBV18 with TRBJ1-3; TRBD1 matches at 7 bases. Germline-derived CDR1 and CDR2 are KGHSH and LQKENI. The CDR3 consists of 17 residues. V was pared by 6 bases and J by 0 bases, with 11 bases of the junction left unmatched. The chain's CDR3 is CASSSMGQTPSGNTIYF. CDR3 DNA: TGTGCCAGCTCGTCCATGGGACAGACACCCTCTGGAAACACCATATATTTT.